Described below is a single T cell receptor (beta chain) sequence and its context. Antigen unknown. Profiling relied on immunoSEQ multiplex PCR, and the TCRdb table lists in-frame clones only, not all of them. The sample carries 120,000 or so clones, 80% to 90% recorded once. The trim removed 4 bases at V and 4 bases at J, leaving 8 bases unmatched. Germline V gene lookup returns CDR1 MNHEY and CDR2 SVGAGI. This CDR3 is built from 15 residues. The sample originates from a study of T cell responses to AZD1222 COVID-19 vaccine. Study-wide points: Of the AZD1222 recipients, only 5 to 7 were seropositive at baseline.

The sample was peripheral blood, taken on day 0 of MenACWY control vaccination. This TCR derives from an adult in good health. The J gene is TRBJ2-7, the V gene TRBV6-5; TRBD1 aligns across 9 bases. DNA of the CDR3: TGTGCCAGCAGTTCCGGACAGGGGTTTACGTACGAGCAGTACTTC. This codes for CASSSGQGFTYEQYF.